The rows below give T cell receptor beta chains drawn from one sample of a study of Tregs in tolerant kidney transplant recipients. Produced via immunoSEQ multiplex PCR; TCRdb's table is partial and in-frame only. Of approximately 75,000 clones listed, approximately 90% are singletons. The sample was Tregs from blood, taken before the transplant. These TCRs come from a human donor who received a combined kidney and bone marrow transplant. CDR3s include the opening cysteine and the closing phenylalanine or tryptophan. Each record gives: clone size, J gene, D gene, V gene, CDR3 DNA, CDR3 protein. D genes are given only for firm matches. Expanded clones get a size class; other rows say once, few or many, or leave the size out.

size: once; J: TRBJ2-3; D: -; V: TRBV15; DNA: TGTGCCACCAGCAGAGAGGGGGATAGCACAGATACGCAGTATTTT; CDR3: CATSREGDSTDTQYF
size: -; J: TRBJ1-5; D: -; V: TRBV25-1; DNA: TGTGCCAGCAGTGGACCCCGGGGTGGCAATCAGCCCCAGCATTTT; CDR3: CASSGPRGGNQPQHF
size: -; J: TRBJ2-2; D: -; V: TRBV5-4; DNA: TGTGCCAGCAGCTTTTCAGGGGACACCGGGGAGCTGTTTTTT; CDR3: CASSFSGDTGELFF
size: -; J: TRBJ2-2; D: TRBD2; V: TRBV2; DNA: TGTGCCAGCAGGGGGACTAGCGGGAGTTTGGGGAGGGGGGAGCTGTTTTTT; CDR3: CASRGTSGSLGRGELFF
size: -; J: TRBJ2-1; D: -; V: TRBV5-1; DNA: TGCGCCAGCAGCAGGGGCTCGGTTGGTGTGTCGGTCAATGAGCAGTTCTTC; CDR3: CASSRGSVGVSVNEQFF
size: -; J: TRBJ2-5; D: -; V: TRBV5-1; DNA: TGCGCCAGCAGTGGCCTCCAAGAGACCCAGTACTTC; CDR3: CASSGLQETQYF
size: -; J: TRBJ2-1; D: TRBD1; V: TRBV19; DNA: TGTGCCAGTAGTAGTGACAGGGGGCATGGGCAGTTCTTC; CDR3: CASSSDRGHGQFF
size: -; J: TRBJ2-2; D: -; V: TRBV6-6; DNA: TGTGCCAGCAGTTACTTTAGTCCCACCGGGGAGCTGTTTTTT; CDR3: CASSYFSPTGELFF
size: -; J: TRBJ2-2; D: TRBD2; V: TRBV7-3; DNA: TGTGCCAGCAGCTTAACGGGAGGGACCACCGGGGAGCTGTTTTTT; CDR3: CASSLTGGTTGELFF
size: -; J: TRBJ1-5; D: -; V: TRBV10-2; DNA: TGCGCCAGCAGTAGAGGACACGAAAATCAGCCCCAGCATTTT; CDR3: CASSRGHENQPQHF
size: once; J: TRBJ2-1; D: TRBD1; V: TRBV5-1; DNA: TGCGCCAGCAGCTTTGGGACAGGGGGCCGTATTAGCGGTATGTACAATGAGCAGTTCTTC; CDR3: CASSFGTGGRISGMYNEQFF
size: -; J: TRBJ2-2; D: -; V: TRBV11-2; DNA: TGTGCCAGCAGCTTAATCGGGACCGGGGAGCTGTTTTTT; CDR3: CASSLIGTGELFF
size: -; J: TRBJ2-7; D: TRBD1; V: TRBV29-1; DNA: TGCAGCGTCGGGGGACAGGGGATCGAGCAGTACTTC; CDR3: CSVGGQGIEQYF
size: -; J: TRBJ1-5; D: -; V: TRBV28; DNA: TGTGCCAGCACCAAGCCTCGGGGTTATCAGCCCCAGCATTTT; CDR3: CASTKPRGYQPQHF
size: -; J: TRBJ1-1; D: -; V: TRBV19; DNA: TGTGCCAGTAGTGGGAAATGGTTGAACACTGAAGCTTTCTTT; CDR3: CASSGKWLNTEAFF
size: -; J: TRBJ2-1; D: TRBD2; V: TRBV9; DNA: TGTGCCAGCAGCGTAAGGGTGGTGAGCGGGAGTGGGGATGAGCAGTTCTTC; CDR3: CASSVRVVSGSGDEQFF
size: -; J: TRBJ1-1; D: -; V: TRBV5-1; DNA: TGCGCCAGCAGCTTCGGGGGGAACACTGAAGCTTTCTTT; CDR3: CASSFGGNTEAFF
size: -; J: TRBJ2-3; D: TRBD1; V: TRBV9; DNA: TGTGCCAGCAGCGAGGGACAGGGGACAGATACGCAGTATTTT; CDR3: CASSEGQGTDTQYF
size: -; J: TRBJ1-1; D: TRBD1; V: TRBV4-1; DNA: TGCGCCAGCAGCTTACTCGGACAGGGGAACCCTGAAGCTTTCTTT; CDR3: CASSLLGQGNPEAFF
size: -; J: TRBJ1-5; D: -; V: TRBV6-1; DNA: TGTGCCAGCAGTGTGGACACCTATAGCAATCAGCCCCAGCATTTT; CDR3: CASSVDTYSNQPQHF
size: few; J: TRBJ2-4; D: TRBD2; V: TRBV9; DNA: TGTGCCAGCAGCGTAGGGAGCGGGGGGCCAAAAAACATTCAGTACTTC; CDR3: CASSVGSGGPKNIQYF
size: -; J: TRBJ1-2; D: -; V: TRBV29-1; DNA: TGCAGCGTTGTTAACAGGGATGGCTACACCTTC; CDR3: CSVVNRDGYTF
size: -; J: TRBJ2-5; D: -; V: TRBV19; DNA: TGTGCCAGTAGTACCCTGAGGGGCGGAGAGACCCAGTACTTC; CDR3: CASSTLRGGETQYF
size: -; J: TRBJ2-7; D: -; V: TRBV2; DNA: TGTGCCAGCACCACAGGTTCCTACGAGCAGTACTTC; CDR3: CASTTGSYEQYF
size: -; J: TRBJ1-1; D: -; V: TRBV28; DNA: TGTGCCAGCAGTTTGGGGTTCGGAGAGGCTTTCTTT; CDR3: CASSLGFGEAFF
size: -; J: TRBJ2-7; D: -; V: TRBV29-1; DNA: TGCAGCGTCGGACCGAGGGGCTACGAGCAGTACTTC; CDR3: CSVGPRGYEQYF
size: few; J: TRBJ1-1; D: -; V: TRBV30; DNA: TGTGCCTGGAGTCCAGGGACCCGGGGCACTGAAGCTTTCTTT; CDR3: CAWSPGTRGTEAFF
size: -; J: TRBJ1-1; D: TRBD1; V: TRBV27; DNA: TGTGCCAGCAACCCGGACAGGGGGTCGGGGAACACTGAAGCTTTCTTT; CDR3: CASNPDRGSGNTEAFF
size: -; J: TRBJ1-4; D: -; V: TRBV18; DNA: TGTGCCAGCTCACCGGGAACCGGTGAAAAACTGTTTTTT; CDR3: CASSPGTGEKLFF
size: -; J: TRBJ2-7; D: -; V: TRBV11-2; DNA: TGTGCCAGCAGCTTAGATGAGTACGGCAACTACGAGCAGTACTTC; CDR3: CASSLDEYGNYEQYF
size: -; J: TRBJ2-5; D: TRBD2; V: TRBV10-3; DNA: TGTACCATCAGTGAGTCGACAGGACTAGCAGACGAGACCCAGTACTTC; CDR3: CTISESTGLADETQYF
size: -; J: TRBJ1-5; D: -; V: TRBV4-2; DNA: TGTGCCAGCAGCCAATTACAGGGAGGAAGGGAGCCCCAGCATTTT; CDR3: CASSQLQGGREPQHF
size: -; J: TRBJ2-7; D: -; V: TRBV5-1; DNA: TGCGCCAGCAGCTTGGAGGGGGGCGGGCACGAGCAGTACTTC; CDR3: CASSLEGGGHEQYF
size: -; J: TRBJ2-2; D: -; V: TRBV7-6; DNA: TGTGCCAGCAGCTTAGCGGCAAAGGGAAGTCGAACCGGGGAGCTGTTTTTT; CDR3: CASSLAAKGSRTGELFF
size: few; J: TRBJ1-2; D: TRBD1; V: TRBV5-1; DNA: TGCGCCAGCAGCTCGGACAGGGGAAACTATGGCTACACCTTC; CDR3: CASSSDRGNYGYTF
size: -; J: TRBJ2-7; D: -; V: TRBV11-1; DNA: TGTGCCAGCAGCTTAAGCCTAAAAGTTACCTACGAGCAGTACTTC; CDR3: CASSLSLKVTYEQYF
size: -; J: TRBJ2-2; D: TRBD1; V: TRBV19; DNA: TGTGCCAGCTACAGCTCCGGGACAGGGGTCGGGGAGCTGTTTTTT; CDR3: CASYSSGTGVGELFF
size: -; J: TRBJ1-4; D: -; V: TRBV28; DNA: TGTGCCAGCAGCCGGACACCGGGGAGTGAAAAACTGTTTTTT; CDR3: CASSRTPGSEKLFF
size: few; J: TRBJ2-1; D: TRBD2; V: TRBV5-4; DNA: TGTGCCAGCAGCGGGGGGGTGACTAGCGATGAGCAGTTCTTC; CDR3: CASSGGVTSDEQFF
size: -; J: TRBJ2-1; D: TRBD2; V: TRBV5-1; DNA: TGCGCCAGCAGCCCGAGACTAGCGGAAAGCTCCTACAATGAGCAGTTCTTC; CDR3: CASSPRLAESSYNEQFF